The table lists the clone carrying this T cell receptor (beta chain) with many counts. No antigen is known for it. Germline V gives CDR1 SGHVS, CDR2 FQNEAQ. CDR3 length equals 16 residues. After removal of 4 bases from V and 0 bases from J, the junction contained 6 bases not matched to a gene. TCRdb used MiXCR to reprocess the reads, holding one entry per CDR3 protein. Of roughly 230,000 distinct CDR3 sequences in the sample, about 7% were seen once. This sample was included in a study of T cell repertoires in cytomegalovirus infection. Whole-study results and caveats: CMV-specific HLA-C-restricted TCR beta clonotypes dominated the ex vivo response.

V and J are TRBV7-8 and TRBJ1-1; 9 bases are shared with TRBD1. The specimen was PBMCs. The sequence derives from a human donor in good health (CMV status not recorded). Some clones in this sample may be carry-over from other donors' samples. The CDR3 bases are TGTGCCAGCAGCTCGAGACAGGGGGTTATGAACACTGAAGCTTTCTTT. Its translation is CASSSRQGVMNTEAFF.